This T cell receptor (beta chain) was obtained from a study of cytomegalovirus exposure and HLA in healthy donors. Overall study findings and caveats: The authors enumerated 180 or so TCR beta chains as linked to cytomegalovirus. Clusters of TCRs from the first cohort tended to co-occur in the 120 or so validation repertoires (as a later analysis found).

Sequencing was performed with immunoSEQ multiplex PCR; in TCRdb, only in-frame clones are kept and a portion is missing. The data show roughly 120,000 clones, 94% seen once. CDR3 size: 13 residues. Trimming took off 4 bases at V and 2 bases at J, with 9 bases between the two ends. Germline lookup yields CDR1 LNHDA and CDR2 SQIVND (reference sequence). Worth noting for this clone: The antigen remains unidentified.

This chain joins TRBV19 and TRBJ2-7; possible D gene TRBD1, 6 bases. The sample taken for sequencing was PBMCs. This TCR was sampled from a woman aged 18-30 years in good health and CMV-seronegative. The CDR3 here is CASSSTGTYEQYF. CDR3 nucleotide sequence: TGTGCCAGTAGTAGCACAGGGACCTACGAGCAGTACTTC.